The rows below give T cell receptor beta chains drawn from one sample of a study of identifying expanded T cells in peripheral blood. TCRdb keeps only in-frame clones here, not all; method: immunoSEQ multiplex PCR. The sample includes some 78,000 clones, more than 75% of them seen just once. Source material: blood. The receptors shown here come from a person aged 18 to 75 in good health. Each CDR3 is given with its conserved first and last residue. D genes are given only for firm matches. Clone size is shown for a subset of rows, as once, few, many or a class of expanded clone.

D gene,clone size,V gene,J gene,CDR3 protein,CDR3 DNA
TRBD2,NA,TRBV7-2,TRBJ2-3,CASSLDQAGATDTQYF,TGTGCCAGCAGCTTGGATCAAGCGGGGGCGACGGATACGCAGTATTTT
NA,NA,TRBV7-2,TRBJ2-7,CATQTGTGTYEQYF,TGTGCCACCCAAACCGGGACGGGGACCTACGAGCAGTACTTC
TRBD1,few,TRBV4-3,TRBJ1-6,CASSQVQGGGETLHF,TGCGCCAGCAGCCAAGTACAGGGGGGAGGTGAGACCCTCCACTTT
NA,NA,TRBV28,TRBJ1-2,CASSLPGRIWGGYGYTF,TGTGCCAGCAGTTTACCCGGACGGATTTGGGGGGGCTATGGCTACACCTTC
TRBD1,NA,TRBV4-3,TRBJ1-6,CASSQDRTGGSNSPLHF,TGCGCCAGCAGCCAAGATAGGACAGGGGGAAGTAATTCACCCCTCCACTTT
NA,once,TRBV6-1,TRBJ1-4,CASSDLEGELFF,TGTGCCAGCAGTGACCTCGAGGGGGAACTGTTTTTT
TRBD1,NA,TRBV29-1,TRBJ2-7,CSVGTGTYEQYF,TGCAGCGTTGGGACAGGGACCTACGAGCAGTACTTC
TRBD1,NA,TRBV30,TRBJ1-2,CAWRGQGTRGYTF,TGTGCCTGGAGGGGACAGGGGACTAGGGGCTACACCTTC
TRBD1,few,TRBV27,TRBJ1-2,CASSLAGTDFYGYTF,TGTGCCAGCAGCCTAGCCGGGACAGATTTCTATGGCTACACCTTC
NA,NA,TRBV7-2,TRBJ2-5,CASNRFLAETQYF,TGTGCCAGCAACCGGTTTCTTGCAGAGACCCAGTACTTC
TRBD1,NA,TRBV6-5,TRBJ2-3,CASSGQGASDTQYF,TGTGCCAGCAGTGGACAGGGAGCGTCAGATACGCAGTATTTT
TRBD2,NA,TRBV7-2,TRBJ2-7,CASSSLAGGPVSQAEQYF,TGTGCCAGCAGCTCTTTAGCGGGGGGGCCGGTCTCCCAAGCCGAGCAGTACTTC
NA,NA,TRBV27,TRBJ2-5,CASTLGETQYF,TGTGCCAGCACGTTGGGGGAGACCCAGTACTTC
NA,once,TRBV6-5,TRBJ1-3,CASTGTIDSGNTIYF,TGTGCCAGCACCGGAACGATCGACTCTGGAAACACCATATATTTT
NA,NA,TRBV15,TRBJ1-2,CATSRDPQGIYGYTF,TGTGCCACCAGCAGAGACCCGCAGGGGATTTATGGCTACACCTTC
TRBD2,NA,TRBV4-1,TRBJ2-3,CASSPGLAGAQGDTQYF,TGCGCCAGCAGCCCCGGACTAGCGGGGGCTCAGGGAGATACGCAGTATTTT
NA,NA,TRBV5-1,TRBJ2-5,CASGEETQYF,TGCGCCAGCGGAGAAGAGACCCAGTACTTC
TRBD1,NA,TRBV7-6,TRBJ2-3,CASSSGQLSTDTQYF,TGTGCCAGCAGCTCGGGACAGCTTAGCACAGATACGCAGTATTTT
NA,NA,TRBV11-2,TRBJ2-3,CASSAPLEAPDTQYF,TGTGCCAGCAGCGCCCCCCTAGAGGCCCCAGATACGCAGTATTTT
NA,NA,TRBV6-6,TRBJ1-1,CAGGDARNTEAFF,TGTGCCGGGGGGGACGCCAGGAACACTGAAGCTTTCTTT
NA,NA,TRBV2,TRBJ1-2,CASIGTGTYGYTF,TGTGCCAGCATTGGAACAGGGACCTATGGCTACACCTTC
NA,NA,TRBV28,TRBJ2-1,CASSLIRGKDEQFF,TGTGCCAGCAGTTTAATCAGGGGTAAGGATGAGCAGTTCTTC
NA,NA,TRBV12-5,TRBJ2-3,CASSRGQTGTDTQYF,TGTGCTAGTTCCCGGGGACAAACGGGCACAGATACGCAGTATTTT
TRBD1,once,TRBV7-6,TRBJ1-5,CASSLTGGSNQPQHF,TGTGCCAGCAGCTTAACAGGGGGGAGCAATCAGCCCCAGCATTTT
NA,NA,TRBV7-6,TRBJ2-1,CASSQIPGSSNEQFF,TGTGCCAGCAGCCAAATACCTGGATCAAGCAATGAGCAGTTCTTC
TRBD2,NA,TRBV9,TRBJ2-5,CASSHGGDPQETQYF,TGTGCCAGCAGTCACGGGGGGGACCCCCAAGAGACCCAGTACTTC
TRBD2,NA,TRBV11-2,TRBJ2-3,CASSLDRGADTQYF,TGTGCCAGCAGCTTAGATCGGGGGGCAGATACGCAGTATTTT
NA,few,TRBV19,TRBJ1-6,CASSMGPGGTPLHF,TGTGCCAGTAGTATGGGACCTGGGGGGACACCCCTCCACTTT
TRBD1,NA,TRBV7-9,TRBJ2-5,CASSLLKTGVGETQYF,TGTGCCAGCAGCTTACTAAAGACAGGGGTGGGCGAGACCCAGTACTTC
NA,NA,TRBV19,TRBJ1-1,CASSAGTEAFF,TGTGCCAGTTCCGCCGGAACTGAAGCTTTCTTT
NA,once,TRBV7-2,TRBJ2-3,CASSLSPGGRKIPTDTQYF,TGTGCCAGCAGCTTATCGCCGGGCGGTAGAAAGATACCCACAGATACGCAGTATTTT
NA,NA,TRBV28,TRBJ2-1,CASGGEYNEQFF,TGTGCCAGCGGCGGGGAGTACAATGAGCAGTTCTTC
TRBD1,NA,TRBV10-3,TRBJ1-5,CAISDGWVDRGPQPQHF,TGTGCCATCAGTGACGGTTGGGTGGACAGGGGCCCTCAGCCCCAGCATTTT
NA,NA,TRBV11-3,TRBJ2-2,CASTKDRSNTGELFF,TGTGCCAGCACTAAAGACAGGAGCAACACCGGGGAGCTGTTTTTT
NA,NA,TRBV9,TRBJ2-5,CASSVEGDQETQYF,TGTGCCAGCAGCGTAGAAGGGGATCAAGAGACCCAGTACTTC
NA,NA,TRBV2,TRBJ1-6,CASRAPQGFLNLALHF,TGTGCCAGCAGGGCCCCCCAGGGGTTTCTTAATTTGGCCCTCCACTTT
TRBD1,NA,TRBV5-8,TRBJ1-2,CASTSGTGGWGYGYTF,TGTGCCAGCACGAGCGGGACAGGGGGTTGGGGCTATGGCTACACCTTC
NA,NA,TRBV7-9,TRBJ1-5,CASSLDASNQPQHF,TGTGCCAGCAGCTTAGATGCGAGCAATCAGCCCCAGCATTTT
NA,NA,TRBV27,TRBJ1-6,CASSFNSGSPLHF,TGTGCCAGCAGTTTTAACTCGGGTTCACCCCTCCACTTT
TRBD2,NA,TRBV6-5,TRBJ2-1,CASSYSSGGAYEQFF,TGTGCCAGCAGTTACTCCAGCGGGGGGGCGTATGAGCAGTTCTTC
TRBD2,many,TRBV4-3,TRBJ2-2,CASSQIGLAGELNTGELFF,TGCGCCAGCAGCCAAATAGGACTAGCGGGCGAACTGAACACCGGGGAGCTGTTTTTT
TRBD1,once,TRBV19,TRBJ1-5,CASQWVQGGQPQHF,TGTGCCAGTCAGTGGGTGCAGGGGGGTCAGCCCCAGCATTTT
NA,NA,TRBV28,TRBJ2-7,CASSLLNRGRGFYEQYF,TGTGCCAGCAGTTTACTTAATCGGGGAAGGGGTTTCTACGAGCAGTACTTC
TRBD2,NA,TRBV5-1,TRBJ2-5,CASTRSPGGEETQYF,TGCGCCAGCACGAGATCCCCCGGGGGGGAAGAGACCCAGTACTTC
NA,few,TRBV19,TRBJ1-1,CASSPYFGGTEAFF,TGTGCCAGTAGTCCTTACTTCGGGGGGACTGAAGCTTTCTTT
NA,NA,TRBV4-2,TRBJ2-3,CASSQPPFSDTQYF,TGTGCCAGCAGCCAGCCCCCCTTTTCAGATACGCAGTATTTT
TRBD1,NA,TRBV28,TRBJ2-3,CASSTLTGVGTDTQYF,TGTGCCAGCAGTACCTTGACAGGGGTAGGGACAGATACGCAGTATTTT
NA,NA,TRBV7-2,TRBJ2-3,CASSLWADQYF,TGTGCCAGCAGCTTGTGGGCAGATCAGTATTTT
NA,NA,TRBV7-9,TRBJ2-7,CASSLSVGFQYF,TGTGCCAGCAGCTTAAGCGTTGGTTTCCAGTACTTC
NA,NA,TRBV7-9,TRBJ1-2,CASSRGHIYGYTF,TGTGCCAGCAGCCGGGGACATATTTATGGCTACACCTTC
NA,NA,TRBV5-1,TRBJ2-2,CASSHGGGGYTGELFF,TGCGCCAGCAGCCATGGTGGAGGGGGATACACCGGGGAGCTGTTTTTT
NA,NA,TRBV7-9,TRBJ1-6,CASSLFRGPGSPLHF,TGTGCCAGCAGCTTATTTCGGGGGCCGGGTTCACCCCTCCACTTT
NA,NA,TRBV19,TRBJ1-1,CAIRSGLGTEAFF,TGTGCCATTAGGTCAGGCCTGGGCACTGAAGCTTTCTTT
NA,NA,TRBV19,TRBJ1-4,CASSFGANEKLFF,TGTGCCAGTAGCTTCGGGGCTAATGAAAAACTGTTTTTT
NA,few,TRBV6-5,TRBJ1-2,CASSYWRGALYGYTF,TGTGCCAGCAGTTACTGGAGGGGAGCGCTTTATGGCTACACCTTC
NA,once,TRBV5-1,TRBJ2-7,CASFEDMNSYEQYF,TGCGCCAGTTTTGAGGACATGAACTCCTACGAGCAGTACTTC
TRBD1,NA,TRBV19,TRBJ2-7,CASSVGAGGAYEQYF,TGTGCCAGTAGTGTTGGGGCAGGGGGAGCCTACGAGCAGTACTTC
NA,once,TRBV19,TRBJ1-5,CASSTGDGQPQHF,TGTGCCAGTAGTACCGGGGATGGTCAGCCCCAGCATTTT
TRBD1,few,TRBV30,TRBJ1-6,CAWGTGGTSPLHF,TGTGCCTGGGGGACAGGGGGCACTTCACCCCTCCACTTT
NA,NA,TRBV28,TRBJ2-2,CASTPWGPGELFF,TGTGCCAGCACCCCGTGGGGCCCCGGGGAGCTGTTTTTT